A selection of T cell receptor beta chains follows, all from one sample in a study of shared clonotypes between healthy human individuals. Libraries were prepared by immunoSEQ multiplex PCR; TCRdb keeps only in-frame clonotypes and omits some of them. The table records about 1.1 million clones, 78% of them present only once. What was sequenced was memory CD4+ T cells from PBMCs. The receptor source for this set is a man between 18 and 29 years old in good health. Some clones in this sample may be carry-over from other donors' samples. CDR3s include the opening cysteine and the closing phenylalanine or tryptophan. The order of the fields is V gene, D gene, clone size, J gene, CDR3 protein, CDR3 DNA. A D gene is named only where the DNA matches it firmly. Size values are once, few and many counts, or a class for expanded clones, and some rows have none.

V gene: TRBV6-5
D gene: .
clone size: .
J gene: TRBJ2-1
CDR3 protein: CASSYLADHNEQFF
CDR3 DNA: TGTGCCAGCAGTTATTTGGCAGATCACAATGAGCAGTTCTTC

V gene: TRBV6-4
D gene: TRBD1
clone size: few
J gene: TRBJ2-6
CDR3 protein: CASSSTGAGANVLTF
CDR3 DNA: TGTGCCAGCAGCTCTACAGGGGCTGGGGCCAACGTCCTGACTTTC

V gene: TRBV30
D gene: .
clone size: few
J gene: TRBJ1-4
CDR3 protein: CAWSLGIREKLFF
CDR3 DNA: TGTGCCTGGAGTCTAGGGATTCGTGAAAAACTGTTTTTT

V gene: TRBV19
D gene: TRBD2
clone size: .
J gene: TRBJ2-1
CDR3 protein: CASSISTSGYNEQFF
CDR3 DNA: TGTGCCAGTAGTATCTCGACTAGCGGCTACAATGAGCAGTTCTTC

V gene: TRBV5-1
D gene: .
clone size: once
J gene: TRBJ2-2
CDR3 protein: CASRPKGGENTGELFF
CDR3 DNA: TGCGCCAGCAGACCCAAGGGCGGCGAGAACACCGGGGAGCTGTTTTTT

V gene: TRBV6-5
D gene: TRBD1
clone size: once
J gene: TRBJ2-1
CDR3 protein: CATLLQGVNEQFF
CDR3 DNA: TGTGCCACTTTACTCCAGGGGGTCAATGAGCAGTTCTTC

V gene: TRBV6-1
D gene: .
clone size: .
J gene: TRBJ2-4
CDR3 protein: CASSGWREVKNIQYF
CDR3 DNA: TGTGCCAGCAGTGGGTGGAGGGAGGTCAAAAACATTCAGTACTTC

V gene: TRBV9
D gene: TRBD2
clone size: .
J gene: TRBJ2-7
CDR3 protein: CASSVEGLAGVEQYF
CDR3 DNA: TGTGCCAGCAGCGTAGAAGGCCTAGCGGGAGTCGAGCAGTACTTC

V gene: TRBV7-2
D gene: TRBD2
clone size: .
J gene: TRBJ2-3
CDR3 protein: CASSSPASGTLTDTQYF
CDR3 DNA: TGTGCCAGCAGCTCTCCGGCTAGCGGGACCCTCACAGATACGCAGTATTTT

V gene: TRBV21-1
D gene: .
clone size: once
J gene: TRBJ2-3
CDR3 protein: CASSTGTSGTSTDTQYF
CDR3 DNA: TGTGCCAGCAGCACTGGGACTAGCGGGACGAGCACAGATACGCAGTATTTT

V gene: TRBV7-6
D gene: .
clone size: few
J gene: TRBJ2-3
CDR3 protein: CASSLPPRGDTQYF
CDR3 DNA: TGTGCCAGCAGCCTCCCCCCGCGGGGAGATACGCAGTATTTT

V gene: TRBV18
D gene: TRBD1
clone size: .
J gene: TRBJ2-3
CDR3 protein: CASSPGQGDTDTQYF
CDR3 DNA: TGTGCCAGCTCACCCGGACAGGGGGACACAGATACGCAGTATTTT

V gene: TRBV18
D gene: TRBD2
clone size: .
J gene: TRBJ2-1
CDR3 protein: CASSPIAGGEQAYNEQFF
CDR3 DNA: TGTGCCAGCTCCCCCATAGCGGGAGGGGAGCAGGCCTACAATGAGCAGTTCTTC

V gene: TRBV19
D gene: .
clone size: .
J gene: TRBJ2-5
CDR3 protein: CASSFGTGLQETQYF
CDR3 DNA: TGTGCCAGTAGTTTTGGAACAGGTCTTCAAGAGACCCAGTACTTC

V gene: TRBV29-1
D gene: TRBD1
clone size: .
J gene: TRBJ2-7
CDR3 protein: CSVGDRISYEQYF
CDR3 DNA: TGCAGCGTTGGGGACAGGATCTCCTACGAGCAGTACTTC

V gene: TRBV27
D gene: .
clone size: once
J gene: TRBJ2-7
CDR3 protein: CASSVDRRQAQQYF
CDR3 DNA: TGTGCCAGCAGTGTTGACAGGCGGCAGGCGCAGCAGTACTTC

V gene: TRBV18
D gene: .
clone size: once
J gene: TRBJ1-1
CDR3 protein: CASSPQQKDEAFF
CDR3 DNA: TGTGCCAGCTCACCACAACAGAAGGATGAAGCTTTCTTT

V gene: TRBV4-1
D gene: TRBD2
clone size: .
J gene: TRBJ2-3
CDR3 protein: CASSQREGPDTQYF
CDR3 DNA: TGCGCCAGCAGCCAGCGGGAGGGCCCAGATACGCAGTATTTT

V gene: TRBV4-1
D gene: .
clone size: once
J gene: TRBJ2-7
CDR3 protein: CASSQGQVPSYEQYF
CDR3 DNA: TGCGCCAGCAGCCAAGGGCAGGTCCCTTCCTACGAGCAGTACTTC

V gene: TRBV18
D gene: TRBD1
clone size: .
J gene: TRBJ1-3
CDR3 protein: CASSRTGTASGNTIYF
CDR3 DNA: TGTGCCAGCTCACGTACCGGGACAGCCTCTGGAAACACCATATATTTT

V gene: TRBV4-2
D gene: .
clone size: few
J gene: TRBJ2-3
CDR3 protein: CASSQVGDRRDTDTQYF
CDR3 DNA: TGTGCCAGCAGCCAAGTAGGGGACCGCCGTGACACAGATACGCAGTATTTT

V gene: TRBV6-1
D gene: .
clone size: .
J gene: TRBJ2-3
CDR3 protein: CASSSRDQSTDTQYF
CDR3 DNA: TGTGCCAGCAGTTCCCGGGACCAGAGCACAGATACGCAGTATTTT

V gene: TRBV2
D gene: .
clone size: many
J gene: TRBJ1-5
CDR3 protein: CASTGAINQPQHF
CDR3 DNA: TGTGCCAGCACGGGGGCCATCAATCAGCCCCAGCATTTT

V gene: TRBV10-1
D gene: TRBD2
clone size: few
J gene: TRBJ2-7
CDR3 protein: CASSESSGNEQYF
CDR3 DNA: TGCGCCAGCAGTGAATCCAGCGGGAACGAGCAGTACTTC

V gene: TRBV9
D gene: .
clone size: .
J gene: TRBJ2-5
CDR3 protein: CASSVNPTVQETQYF
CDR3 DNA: TGTGCCAGCAGCGTAAACCCGACAGTCCAAGAGACCCAGTACTTC

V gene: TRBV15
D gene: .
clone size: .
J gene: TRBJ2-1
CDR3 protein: CATSRDPVVGDEQFF
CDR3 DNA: TGTGCCACCAGCAGAGATCCGGTGGTCGGGGATGAGCAGTTCTTC

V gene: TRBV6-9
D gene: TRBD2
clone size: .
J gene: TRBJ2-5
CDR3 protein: CASWEAGGWMCLEETQYF
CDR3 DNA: TGTGCCAGCTGGGAAGCGGGAGGATGGATGTGCCTAGAAGAGACCCAGTACTTC

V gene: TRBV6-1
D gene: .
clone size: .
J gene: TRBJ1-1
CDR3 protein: CASSDRAGNTEAFF
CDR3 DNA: TGTGCCAGCAGTGATAGGGCCGGGAACACTGAAGCTTTCTTT

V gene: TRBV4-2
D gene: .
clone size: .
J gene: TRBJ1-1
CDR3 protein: CASSQADRSNTEAFF
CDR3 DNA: TGTGCCAGCAGCCAAGCGGACAGATCCAACACTGAAGCTTTCTTT

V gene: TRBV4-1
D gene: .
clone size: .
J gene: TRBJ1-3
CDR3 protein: CASSQDFRSPGNTIYF
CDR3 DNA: TGCGCCAGCAGCCAAGATTTTCGCAGCCCTGGAAACACCATATATTTT

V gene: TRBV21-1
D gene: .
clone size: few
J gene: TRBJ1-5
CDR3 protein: CASSKVRSNQPQHF
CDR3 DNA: TGTGCCAGCAGCAAAGTGCGAAGCAATCAGCCCCAGCATTTT

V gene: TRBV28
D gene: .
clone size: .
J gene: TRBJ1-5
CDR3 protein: CASREQDGQPQHF
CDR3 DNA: TGTGCCAGCAGGGAACAAGATGGGCAGCCCCAGCATTTT

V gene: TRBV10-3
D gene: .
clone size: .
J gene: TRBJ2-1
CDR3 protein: CAISAGTQNNEQFF
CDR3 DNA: TGTGCCATCAGCGCCGGGACCCAGAACAATGAGCAGTTCTTC

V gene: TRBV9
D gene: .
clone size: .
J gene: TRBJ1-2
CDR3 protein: CASSVQGGIYGYTF
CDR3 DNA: TGTGCCAGCAGCGTTCAAGGGGGGATCTATGGCTACACCTTC

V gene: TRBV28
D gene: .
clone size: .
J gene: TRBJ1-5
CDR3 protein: CASTRWGGSSNQPQHF
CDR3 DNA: TGTGCCAGCACCCGCTGGGGAGGTTCCAGCAATCAGCCCCAGCATTTT

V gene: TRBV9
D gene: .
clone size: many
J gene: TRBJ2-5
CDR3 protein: CASSPGQLQETQYF
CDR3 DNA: TGTGCCAGCAGCCCCGGACAGTTACAAGAGACCCAGTACTTC

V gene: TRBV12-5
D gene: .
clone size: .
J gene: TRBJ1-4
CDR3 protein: CAVGGEKLFF
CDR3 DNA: TGTGCTGTCGGGGGTGAAAAACTGTTTTTT

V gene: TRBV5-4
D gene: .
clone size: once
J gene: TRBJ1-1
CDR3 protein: CASSLVQGKGSEAFF
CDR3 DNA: TGTGCCAGCAGCTTGGTCCAGGGAAAGGGCTCTGAAGCTTTCTTT

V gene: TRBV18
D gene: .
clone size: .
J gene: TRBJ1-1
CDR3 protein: CASSPLQINTEAFF
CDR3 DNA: TGTGCCAGCTCACCACTACAGATCAACACTGAAGCTTTCTTT

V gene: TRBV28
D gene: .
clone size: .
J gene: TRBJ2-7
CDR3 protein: CASSPTGRLSSYEQYF
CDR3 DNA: TGTGCCAGCAGCCCTACCGGACGGCTGAGCTCCTACGAGCAGTACTTC

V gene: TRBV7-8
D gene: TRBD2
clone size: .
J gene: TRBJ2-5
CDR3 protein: CASSSLAGTIGETQYF
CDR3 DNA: TGTGCCAGCAGCTCATTAGCGGGAACGATCGGGGAGACCCAGTACTTC

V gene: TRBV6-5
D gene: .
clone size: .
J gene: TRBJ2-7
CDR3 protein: CASSRRADYEQYF
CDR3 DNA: TGTGCCAGCAGCCGGCGGGCCGACTACGAGCAGTACTTC

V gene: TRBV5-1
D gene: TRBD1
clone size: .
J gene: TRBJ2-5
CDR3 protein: CASSYLQGAGETQYF
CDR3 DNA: TGCGCCAGCAGCTACCTACAGGGGGCAGGAGAGACCCAGTACTTC

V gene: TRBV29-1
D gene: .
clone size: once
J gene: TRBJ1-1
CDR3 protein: CSVGGMNTEAFF
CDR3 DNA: TGCAGCGTTGGGGGCATGAACACTGAAGCTTTCTTT

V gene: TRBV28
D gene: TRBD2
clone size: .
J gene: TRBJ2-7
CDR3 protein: CASSPSSGSYEQYF
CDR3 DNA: TGTGCCAGCAGTCCATCTAGCGGATCCTACGAGCAGTACTTC

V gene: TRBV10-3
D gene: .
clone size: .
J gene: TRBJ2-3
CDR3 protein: CAISEVPDTQYF
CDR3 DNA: TGTGCCATCAGTGAGGTCCCTGATACGCAGTATTTT

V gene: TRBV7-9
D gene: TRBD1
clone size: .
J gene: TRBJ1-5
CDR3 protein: CASSSTRGPSNQPQHF
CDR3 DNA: TGTGCCAGCAGCTCAACCAGGGGGCCCAGCAATCAGCCCCAGCATTTT

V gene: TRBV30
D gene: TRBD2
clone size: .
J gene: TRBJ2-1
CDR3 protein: CAWSGGGGPQFF
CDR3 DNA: TGTGCCTGGAGCGGGGGGGGAGGCCCCCAGTTCTTC

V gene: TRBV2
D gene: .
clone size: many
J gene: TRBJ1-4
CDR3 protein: CASISTGEKLFF
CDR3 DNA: TGTGCCAGCATCTCGACAGGCGAAAAACTGTTTTTT

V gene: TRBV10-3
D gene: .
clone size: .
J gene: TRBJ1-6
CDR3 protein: CAINTGESPLHF
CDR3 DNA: TGTGCCATCAACACGGGGGAGTCACCCCTCCACTTT

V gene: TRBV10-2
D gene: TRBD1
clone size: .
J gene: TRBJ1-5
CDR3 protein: CASAGQSNQPQHF
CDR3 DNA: TGCGCCAGCGCGGGACAGTCTAATCAGCCCCAGCATTTT

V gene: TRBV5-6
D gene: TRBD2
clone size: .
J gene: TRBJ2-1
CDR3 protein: CASSLRLAGPSDEQFF
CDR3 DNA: TGTGCCAGCAGCTTGAGGCTAGCGGGCCCGTCGGATGAGCAGTTCTTC